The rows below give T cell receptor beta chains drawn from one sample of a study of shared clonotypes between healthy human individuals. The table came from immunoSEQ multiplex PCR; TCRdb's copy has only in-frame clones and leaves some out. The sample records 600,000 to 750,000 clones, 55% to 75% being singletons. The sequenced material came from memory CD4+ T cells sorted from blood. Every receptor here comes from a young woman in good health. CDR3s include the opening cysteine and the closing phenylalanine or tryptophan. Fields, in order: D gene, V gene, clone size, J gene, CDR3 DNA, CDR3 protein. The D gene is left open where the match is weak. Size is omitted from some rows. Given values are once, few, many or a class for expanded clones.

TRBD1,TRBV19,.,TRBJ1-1,TGTGCCAGTAGCCCCGGGACAGGGCTTTTCATGAACACTGAAGCTTTCTTT,CASSPGTGLFMNTEAFF
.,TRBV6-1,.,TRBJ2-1,TGTGCCAGCAGTGAAGGACGCGGATCCTACAATGAGCAGTTCTTC,CASSEGRGSYNEQFF
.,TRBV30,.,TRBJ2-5,TGTGCCTGGAGTGCAGGATCCCAAGAGACCCAGTACTTC,CAWSAGSQETQYF
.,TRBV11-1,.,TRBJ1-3,TGTGCCAGCAGCTTCAGGGTCCCTGGAAACACCATATATTTT,CASSFRVPGNTIYF
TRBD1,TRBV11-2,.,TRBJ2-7,TGTGCCAGCAGCAAGACAGGGCTCTCCTACGAGCAGTACTTC,CASSKTGLSYEQYF
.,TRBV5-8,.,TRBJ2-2,TGTGCCAGCAGTCGGCCCGCCGCGAACACCGGGGAGCTGTTTTTT,CASSRPAANTGELFF
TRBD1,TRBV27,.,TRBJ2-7,TGTGCCAGCAGGGGGACAGGGGGCGGTTACGAGCAGTACTTC,CASRGTGGGYEQYF
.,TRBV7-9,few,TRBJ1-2,TGTGCCAGCAGCCAGGGACGATCGGATGGCTACACCTTC,CASSQGRSDGYTF
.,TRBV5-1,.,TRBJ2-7,TGCGCCAGCAGCTTGTTTGGCATTTCCTACGAGCAGTACTTC,CASSLFGISYEQYF
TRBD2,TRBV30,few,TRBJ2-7,TGTGCCTGGAGTGTCGGGCTAGCGGGCTACGAGCAGTACTTC,CAWSVGLAGYEQYF
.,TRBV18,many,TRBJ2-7,TGTGCCAGCTCACCACCGGGGGCTGGTCATCGGGGCAACGAGCAGTACTTC,CASSPPGAGHRGNEQYF
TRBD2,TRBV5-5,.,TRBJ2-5,TGTGCCAGCAGCTTCCCTTCTAGCGGGGGGCGCCCAAAGACCCAGTACTTC,CASSFPSSGGRPKTQYF
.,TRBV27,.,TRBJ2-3,TGTGCCAGCAGTTTCTATGGGGTCTGGGATACGCAGTATTTT,CASSFYGVWDTQYF